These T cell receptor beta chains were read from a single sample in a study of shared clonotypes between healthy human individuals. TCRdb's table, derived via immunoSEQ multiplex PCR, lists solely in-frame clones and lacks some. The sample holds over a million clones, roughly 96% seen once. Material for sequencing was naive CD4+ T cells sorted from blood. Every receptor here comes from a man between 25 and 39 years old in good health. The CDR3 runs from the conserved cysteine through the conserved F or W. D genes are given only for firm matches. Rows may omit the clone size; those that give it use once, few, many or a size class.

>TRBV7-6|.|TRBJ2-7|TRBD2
CASSLGPGTRGSYEQYF
TGTGCCAGCAGCTTAGGCCCCGGGACTAGAGGCTCCTACGAGCAGTACTTC
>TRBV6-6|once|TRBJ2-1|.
CASSYSDGTTNNEQFF
TGTGCCAGCAGTTACTCCGACGGGACAACGAACAATGAGCAGTTCTTC
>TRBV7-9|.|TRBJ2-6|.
CASSLRGAGANALTF
TGTGCCAGCAGCCTCAGGGGAGCTGGGGCCAACGCCCTGACTTTC
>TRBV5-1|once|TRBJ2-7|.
CASSLTRQNYEQYF
TGCGCCAGCAGCTTGACCCGACAGAACTACGAGCAGTACTTC
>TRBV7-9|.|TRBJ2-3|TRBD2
CASSLGTSGSTRTDTQYF
TGTGCCAGCAGCTTAGGGACTAGCGGGTCCACCCGCACAGATACGCAGTATTTT
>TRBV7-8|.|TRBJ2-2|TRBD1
CASSSIPGQGVYTGELFF
TGTGCCAGCAGCTCAATTCCGGGACAGGGGGTCTACACCGGGGAGCTGTTTTTT
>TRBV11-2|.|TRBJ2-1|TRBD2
CASSFTSGVRDEQFF
TGTGCCAGCAGCTTTACTAGCGGGGTGCGGGATGAGCAGTTCTTC
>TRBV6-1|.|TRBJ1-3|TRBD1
CASSEADRDGHTIYF
TGTGCCAGCAGTGAAGCCGACAGGGACGGACACACCATATATTTT
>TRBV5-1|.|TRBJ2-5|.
CASSSGWGQETQYF
TGCGCCAGCAGCTCAGGGTGGGGTCAAGAGACCCAGTACTTC
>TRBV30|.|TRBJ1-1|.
CAWSVRGSDTEAFF
TGTGCCTGGAGTGTGCGGGGCTCGGACACTGAAGCTTTCTTT
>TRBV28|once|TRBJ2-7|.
CASRRPPGYEQYF
TGTGCCAGCAGACGTCCACCTGGCTACGAGCAGTACTTC
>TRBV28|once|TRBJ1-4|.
CASSLNPGRTRRATNEKLFF
TGTGCCAGCAGTTTAAATCCGGGACGGACCCGGAGAGCAACTAATGAAAAACTGTTTTTT
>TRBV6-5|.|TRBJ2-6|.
CASSYSVSGANVLTF
TGTGCCAGCAGTTACTCGGTCTCTGGGGCCAACGTCCTGACTTTC
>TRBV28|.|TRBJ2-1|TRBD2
CASSSILGAPRPSGSSYNEQFF
TGTGCCAGCAGTTCCATTCTAGGGGCCCCCCGGCCTAGCGGGAGCTCCTACAATGAGCAGTTCTTC
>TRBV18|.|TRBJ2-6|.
CASSDSRVSGANVLTF
TGTGCCAGCTCAGACTCCAGAGTCTCTGGGGCCAACGTCCTGACTTTC
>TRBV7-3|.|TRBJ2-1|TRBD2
CASTLSTSGRVNEQFF
TGTGCCAGCACCCTTTCGACTAGCGGACGGGTTAATGAGCAGTTCTTC
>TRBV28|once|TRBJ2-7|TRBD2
CASSLPRGDPYEQYF
TGTGCCAGCAGCCTACCTCGGGGGGACCCCTACGAGCAGTACTTC
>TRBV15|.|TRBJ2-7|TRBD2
CATSRERAGVGSEQYF
TGTGCCACCAGCAGAGAAAGAGCGGGAGTGGGCTCAGAGCAGTACTTC
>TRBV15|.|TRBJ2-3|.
CATSREATSTDTQYF
TGTGCCACCAGCAGAGAGGCGACTAGCACAGATACGCAGTATTTT
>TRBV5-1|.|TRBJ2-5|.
CASSLAPTNLQETQYF
TGCGCCAGCAGCTTGGCGCCGACAAATTTACAAGAGACCCAGTACTTC
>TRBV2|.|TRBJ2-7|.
CASTRESGPVHEQYF
TGTGCCAGCACGCGTGAGAGCGGACCGGTCCACGAGCAGTACTTC
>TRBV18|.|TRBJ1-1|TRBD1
CASSPLNFIATGVVTEAFF
TGTGCCAGCTCACCACTTAATTTTATTGCGACAGGGGTGGTCACTGAAGCTTTCTTT
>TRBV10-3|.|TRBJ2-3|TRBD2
CAITKTSGRSLGPTDTQYF
TGTGCCATCACCAAGACTAGCGGGAGGTCCCTGGGGCCCACAGATACGCAGTATTTT
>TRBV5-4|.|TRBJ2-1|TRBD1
CASSWAGGTSYNEQFF
TGTGCCAGCAGCTGGGCAGGGGGCACGTCCTACAATGAGCAGTTCTTC
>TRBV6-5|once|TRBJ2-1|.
CASTSRATGYNEQFF
TGTGCCAGCACCAGTAGGGCTACAGGGTACAATGAGCAGTTCTTC
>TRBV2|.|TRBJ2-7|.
CASSEALGAAQYF
TGTGCCAGCAGTGAAGCGCTGGGGGCCGCGCAGTACTTC
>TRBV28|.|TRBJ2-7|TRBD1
CASTLRDSLSYEQYF
TGTGCCAGCACCCTCCGGGACAGTCTTTCCTACGAGCAGTACTTC
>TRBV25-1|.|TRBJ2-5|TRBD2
CASRLAGRETQYF
TGTGCCAGCAGACTAGCGGGAAGGGAGACCCAGTACTTC
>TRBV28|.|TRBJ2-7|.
CASVRTSPYEQYF
TGTGCCAGCGTCCGAACCAGCCCCTACGAGCAGTACTTC
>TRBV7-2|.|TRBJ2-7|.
CASSLARPHDSYEQYF
TGTGCCAGCAGCTTAGCCCGGCCTCATGATTCCTACGAGCAGTACTTC
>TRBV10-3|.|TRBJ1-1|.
CAIKTGHQNTEAFF
TGTGCCATCAAGACGGGACATCAGAACACTGAAGCTTTCTTT
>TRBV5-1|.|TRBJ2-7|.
CASSAVGSSYEQYF
TGCGCCAGCAGCGCAGTAGGGTCCTCCTACGAGCAGTACTTC
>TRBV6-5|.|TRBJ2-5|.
CASSAMRRETQYF
TGTGCCAGCAGCGCCATGAGACGAGAGACCCAGTACTTC
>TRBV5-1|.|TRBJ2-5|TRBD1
CASSRDQGARETQYF
TGCGCCAGCAGCAGAGACCAGGGGGCGCGGGAGACCCAGTACTTC
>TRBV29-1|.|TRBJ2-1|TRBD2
CSVVGGVGRNEQFF
TGCAGCGTTGTGGGAGGGGTAGGTCGCAATGAGCAGTTCTTC
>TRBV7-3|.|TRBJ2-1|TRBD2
CASSYTSGAYNEQFF
TGTGCCAGCAGCTACACTAGCGGAGCCTACAATGAGCAGTTCTTC
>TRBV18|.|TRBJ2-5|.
CASSPALQETQYF
TGTGCCAGCTCACCTGCACTTCAAGAGACCCAGTACTTC